The 17 T cell receptor beta chains listed next were all sequenced from one sample in a study of T cell responses to AZD1222 COVID-19 vaccine. Profiling relied on immunoSEQ multiplex PCR, and the TCRdb table lists in-frame clones only, not all of them. The profile shows under 50,000 clones, about 90% of them singletons. Sequencing used peripheral blood, obtained 28 days after the second AZD1222 dose. Receptors were obtained from an adult who received the AZD1222 COVID-19 vaccine.

The chain has TRBV20-1 and TRBJ2-5; D is possibly TRBD2 (5 bases). V lost 6 bases, J lost 5 bases, and 10 bases lay in between. CDR1 and CDR2 from the germline V gene are DFQATT and SNEGSKA (reference sequence). This CDR3 comprises 11 residues. CDR3 sequence (DNA): TGCAGTGCGAAAACGGGGGAGACCCAGTACTTC. Amino acids: CSAKTGETQYF.

V and J are TRBV9 and TRBJ2-3; maybe TRBD1 (7 bases). The germline gives CDR1 SGDLS, CDR2 YYNGEE. This CDR3 is 15 amino acids long. Trimming stripped 3 bases from V and 0 bases from J, with 11 bases between. CDR3 DNA: TGTGCCAGCAGCGCAGGGGGGTTTAGCACAGATACGCAGTATTTT. This encodes CASSAGGFSTDTQYF.

The CDR3 is CATRGNEQYF. CDR3 nucleotide sequence: TGTGCCACCAGAGGGAACGAGCAGTACTTC. The chain is built from TRBV6-5 and TRBJ2-7, with D tentatively TRBD2 (5 bases). The CDR3 loop spans 10 amino acids. The V and J ends lost 10 bases and 5 bases respectively, with 9 bases between them. CDR1 and CDR2 from the germline V gene are MNHEY and SVGAGI.

The chain is built from TRBV29-1 and TRBJ1-1; possibly TRBD1 for D (5 bases). CDR1 and CDR2 (germline): SQVTM, ANQGSEA. Deletions cut 0 bases from V and 2 bases from J, with 22 bases between. The CDR3 consists of 18 residues. Written as DNA, the CDR3 is TGCAGCGTTGAAGACGGACGGGACCCAGCCGTCTTTAACACTGAAGCTTTCTTT. Translation gives CSVEDGRDPAVFNTEAFF.

The chain recombines TRBV5-4 with TRBJ2-5, with D perhaps TRBD2 (5 bases). CDR1 is SGHNT and CDR2 is YYREEE in the germline V gene (reference sequence). The ends were cut back, 0 bases at V and 3 bases at J, with 9 bases in the middle. CDR3 length: 14 residues. CDR3 nucleotides: TGTGCCAGCAGCTTGGAATTGCGGGAAGAGACCCAGTACTTC. Its translation: CASSLELREETQYF.

This chain joins TRBV10-3 and TRBJ2-3; the D is unclear. V lost 4 bases and J 2 bases, leaving 10 bases between the germline ends. CDR3 length equals 14 residues. Germline-derived CDR1 and CDR2 are ENHRY and SYGVKD. The CDR3 loop is CAISATQITDTQYF. CDR3 bases: TGTGCCATCAGTGCGACCCAGATCACAGATACGCAGTATTTT.

The chain links TRBV6-4 to TRBJ2-1; 10 bases are a match to TRBD2. J gave up 9 bases and V 4 bases, and 3 bases lay outside the gene matches. The CDR3 is 13 residues long. Germline assignment: CDR1 MRHNA and CDR2 SNTAGT. CDR3 DNA sequence: TGTGCCAGCAGTGTAGCGGGAGGCCCTGAGCAGTTCTTC. Encoded protein: CASSVAGGPEQFF.

This clone was detected once. The chain has TRBV7-9 and TRBJ2-3, with TRBD1 as a possible D gene (5 bases). Germline CDR1 and CDR2: SEHNR and FQNEAQ (reference sequence). The CDR3 consists of 14 residues. V was trimmed by 7 bases and J by 6 bases, leaving 17 bases between them. This chain's CDR3 is CASTNPGSRDTQYF. CDR3 sequence (DNA): TGTGCCAGCACCAACCCAGGGTCACGGGATACGCAGTATTTT.

The chain links TRBV5-1 to TRBJ2-7; D not certain. The CDR3 totals 13 residues. The germline V gene encodes CDR1 SGHRS and CDR2 YFSETQ. V was shortened by 4 bases and J by 2 bases, with 10 bases between the two germline ends. CDR3: CASSQSGAYEQYF. Here the CDR3 DNA reads TGCGCCAGCAGCCAATCTGGGGCCTACGAGCAGTACTTC.

This clone is a singleton in its sample. The V gene is TRBV5-1, the J gene TRBJ2-2, with 7 positions matching TRBD2. The junction had 2 bases not matched to a gene; V was cut back by 0 bases and J by 0 bases. Looked up from germline, CDR1 is SGHRS and CDR2 is YFSETQ. CDR3 length: 16 amino acids. CDR3 in DNA: TGCGCCAGCAGCTTGGCTGCGGGAGCGAACACCGGGGAGCTGTTTTTT. Protein sequence: CASSLAAGANTGELFF.

The chain is built from TRBV27 and TRBJ1-2; 7 nucleotides align to TRBD1. This CDR3 region has 14 residues. Germline CDR1 is MNHEY and CDR2 is SMNVEV (reference sequence). V shed 6 bases and J 5 bases; nucleotides not matched to a gene: 9. CDR3 amino acids: CASRPSGQEYGYTF. Written as DNA, the CDR3 is TGTGCCAGCAGACCCTCAGGACAGGAGTATGGCTACACCTTC.

This rearrangement joins TRBV6-4 to TRBJ1-2; 9 nucleotides align to TRBD1. Germline values: CDR1 MRHNA, CDR2 SNTAGT. The CDR3 is 15 residues long. The V gene end was trimmed by 6 bases and the J gene end by 8 bases; junction bases not matched to a gene: 13. The CDR3 nucleotides are TGTGCCAGCAGAGCCGGGACAGGGATAGGTGGCGGCTACACCTTC. Amino acid sequence: CASRAGTGIGGGYTF.

V and J are TRBV28 and TRBJ2-1; D gene uncertain. The germline V and J ends were trimmed by 1 base and 3 bases, with 7 bases remaining between them. The CDR3 has 14 amino acids. Looked up from germline, CDR1 is MDHEN and CDR2 is SYDVKM. CDR3 sequence reads: CASSLSRNYNEQFF. CDR3 in DNA: TGTGCCAGCAGTTTATCCCGGAACTACAATGAGCAGTTCTTC.

This clone was recorded once. The chain couples TRBV10-3 to TRBJ2-7; the match to TRBD1 covers 10 bases. Trimming at V came to 7 bases and at J to 2 bases, leaving 5 bases not matched to a gene. This CDR3 is 14 amino acids long. Germline V gene sequence: CDR1 ENHRY, CDR2 SYGVKD. CDR3 in amino acids: CAINSGQGPYEQYF. The CDR3 bases are TGTGCCATCAATTCGGGACAGGGGCCCTACGAGCAGTACTTC.

The chain couples TRBV28 to TRBJ1-3, with 7 bases matching TRBD1. The ends lost 7 bases at V and 4 bases at J; junction bases unmatched: 4. The CDR3 runs 13 residues. Germline V gene lookup returns CDR1 MDHEN and CDR2 SYDVKM. CDR3 loop: CASNIRGGNTIYF. As DNA, the CDR3 is TGTGCCAGCAATATCAGGGGGGGAAACACCATATATTTT.

The chain has TRBV7-2 and TRBJ2-1; D is uncertain. The V and J ends lost 1 base and 0 bases respectively, with 13 bases between them. The V gene's germline CDR1 is SGHTA and CDR2 FQGNSA. This CDR3 region has 17 residues. The CDR3 DNA reads as TGTGCCAGCAGCTTAGTTCCCGGCGAGTACTCCTACAATGAGCAGTTCTTC. Its protein is CASSLVPGEYSYNEQFF.

The chain couples TRBV7-2 to TRBJ2-7; 12 bases are shared with TRBD2. From germline, CDR1 is SGHTA and CDR2 FQGNSA. This CDR3 has 15 amino acids. Losses at the gene ends were 3 bases for V and 2 bases for J; bases not matched to a gene: 2. CDR3 protein: CASSFGLAGTYEQYF. Written as DNA, the CDR3 is TGTGCCAGCAGCTTCGGACTAGCGGGAACCTACGAGCAGTACTTC. Variable domain in full (rest from reference TRBV7-2 and TRBJ2-7): GAGVSQSPSNKVTEKGKDVELRCDPISGHTALYWYRQSLGQGLEFLIYFQGNSAPDKSGLPSDRFSAERTGGSVSTLTIQRTQQEDSAVYLCASSFGLAGTYEQYFGPGTRLTVT.